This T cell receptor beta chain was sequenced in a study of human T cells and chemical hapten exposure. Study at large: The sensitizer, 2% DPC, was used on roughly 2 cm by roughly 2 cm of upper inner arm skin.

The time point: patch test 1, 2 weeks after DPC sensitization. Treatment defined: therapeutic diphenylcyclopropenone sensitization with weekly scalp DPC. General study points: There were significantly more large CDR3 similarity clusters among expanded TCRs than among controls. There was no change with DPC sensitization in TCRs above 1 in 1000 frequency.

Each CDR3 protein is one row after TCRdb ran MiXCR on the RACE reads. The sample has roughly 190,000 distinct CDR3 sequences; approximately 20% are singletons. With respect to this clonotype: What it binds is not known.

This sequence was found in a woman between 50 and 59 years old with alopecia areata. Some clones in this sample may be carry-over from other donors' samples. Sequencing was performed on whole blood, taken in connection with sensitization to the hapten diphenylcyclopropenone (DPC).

CDR3 sequence reads: CASSLYGKTQYF. The CDR3 DNA is TGTGCCAGCAGTTTATATGGGAAGACCCAGTACTTC. V usage is TRBV28 and J usage is TRBJ2-5; D remains unclear. The CDR3 length is 12 residues. Trimming took off 1 base at V and 6 bases at J, with 6 bases between the two ends. CDR1 is MDHEN, CDR2 SYDVKM, per germline.